These 24 T cell receptor beta chains came from one sample sequenced in a study of Ad26.COV2.S vaccination and SARS-CoV-2 variants. The treatment here: 15 to 20 received Ad26.COV2.S at low or high dose, single or two shots; a few received placebo; per-sample allocation not given. Following the first vaccine or placebo injection, samples were taken on day 63. The protocol was immunoSEQ multiplex PCR, while the TCRdb copy is restricted to in-frame clones and leaves out a portion. The table includes about 240,000 clones, roughly 90% detected once. Sequenced material: peripheral blood, taken in a trial of Ad26.COV2.S vaccine versus placebo. The receptors stem from a person between 18 and 59 years old who received the Ad26.COV2.S COVID-19 vaccine or a placebo.

The chain recombines TRBV19 with TRBJ2-3, with 7 bases aligning to TRBD2. This CDR3 is 15 amino acids long. Germline V gene sequence: CDR1 LNHDA, CDR2 SQIVND (reference sequence). Losses at the gene ends were 6 bases for V and 2 bases for J; bases not matched to a gene: 8. DNA of the CDR3: TGTGCCAGTAGAAACTGGGCGGGGGACACAGATACGCAGTATTTT. Translated: CASRNWAGDTDTQYF.

J is TRBJ2-7 and V is TRBV6-5, with a weak D call TRBD1 (5 bases). Germline CDR1 reads MNHEY; CDR2 reads SVGAGI. This CDR3 is 14 amino acids long. The V end was cut by 2 bases, the J end by 2 bases, with 10 bases between. The CDR3 loop reads CASSYRDRAYEQYF. CDR3 nucleotide sequence: TGTGCCAGCAGTTACCGCGACAGAGCCTACGAGCAGTACTTC.

CDR3 in amino acids: CASSSPPGTEAFF. For the CDR3, the DNA is TGTGCCAGCAGTTCCCCCCCGGGCACTGAAGCTTTCTTT. The V call is TRBV7-9, the J call TRBJ1-1, with D hard to call. The CDR3 covers 13 residues. Trimming removed 6 bases from V and 4 bases from J, with 12 bases in between. Germline V gene sequence: CDR1 SEHNR, CDR2 FQNEAQ (reference sequence).

V usage is TRBV6-5 and J usage is TRBJ1-5; 7 nucleotides agree with TRBD1. Germline V gives CDR1 MNHEY, CDR2 SVGAGI. Losses at the gene ends were 6 bases for V and 0 bases for J; bases not matched to a gene: 5. CDR3 length: 15 amino acids. The CDR3 sequence: CASRPGGYSNQPQHF. CDR3 nucleotides: TGTGCCAGCAGACCAGGGGGTTATAGCAATCAGCCCCAGCATTTT.

This chain connects TRBV5-6 to TRBJ1-4; D call uncertain. Trimming shortened V by 3 bases and J by 4 bases, and 10 bases separated the two germline ends. From germline, CDR1 is SGHDT and CDR2 YYEEEE. The CDR3 is 14 residues long. Written as DNA, the CDR3 is TGTGCCAGCAGCTCCCTGACCGTTAATGAAAAACTGTTTTTT. This codes for CASSSLTVNEKLFF.

V is TRBV7-8 and J is TRBJ2-1, with unresolved D. Per germline, CDR1 SGHVS and CDR2 FQNEAQ. The V and J ends lost 5 bases and 4 bases respectively, with 3 bases between them. There are 11 residues in the CDR3. The CDR3 here is CASSPYNEQFF. The CDR3 DNA follows: TGTGCCAGCAGCCCTTACAATGAGCAGTTCTTC.

Only a few counts were recorded for this clone. The chain has TRBV10-3 and TRBJ2-7; TRBD1 matches 7 bases. The CDR3 contains 15 residues. V was pared by 6 bases and J by 3 bases, with 11 bases of the junction left unmatched. Per the germline V gene, CDR1 is ENHRY and CDR2 is SYGVKD. The CDR3 spells CAIRGPMTGYYEQYF. Written as DNA, the CDR3 is TGTGCCATCAGGGGCCCGATGACAGGGTACTACGAGCAGTACTTC.

This clone has just one count. This rearrangement joins TRBV27 to TRBJ1-1; a weak D match, TRBD1 (6 bases). Trimming cost V 8 bases and J 2 bases, with 15 bases left between them. From germline, CDR1 is MNHEY and CDR2 SMNVEV (reference sequence). The CDR3 totals 14 residues. The CDR3 sequence is CASGRQDFNTEAFF. In nucleotides, the CDR3 is TGTGCCAGCGGGAGACAGGACTTTAACACTGAAGCTTTCTTT.

The chain employs TRBV11-1 and TRBJ1-5, with 12 positions matching TRBD1. The CDR3 contains 16 residues. Germline V gene lookup returns CDR1 SGHAT and CDR2 FQDESV (reference sequence). The junction had 6 bases not matched to a gene; V was cut back by 5 bases and J by 4 bases. The CDR3 DNA sequence: TGTGCCAGCAGCCCGGGACAGGGGGCTGGTAATCAGCCCCAGCATTTT. It translates to CASSPGQGAGNQPQHF.

The chain employs TRBV7-2 and TRBJ2-1, with 10 bases matching TRBD2. CDR3 length: 16 residues. Per germline, CDR1 SGHTA and CDR2 FQGNSA. V shed 5 bases, J shed 1 base, and the junction held 5 bases outside the gene matches. CDR3 in amino acids: CASSLISGGSYNEQFF. CDR3 nucleotides: TGTGCCAGCAGCCTCATTAGCGGGGGGTCCTACAATGAGCAGTTCTTC.

The rearrangement links TRBV28 to TRBJ2-3; 9 nucleotides align to TRBD2. The CDR3 spans 15 residues. Per germline, CDR1 MDHEN and CDR2 SYDVKM. Germline trimming cut 2 bases from V and 2 bases from J; bases unmatched to any gene: 2. The CDR3 loop reads CASSLAGGLTDTQYF. The CDR3 DNA follows: TGTGCCAGCAGTTTAGCGGGAGGGCTCACAGATACGCAGTATTTT.

The gene calls are TRBV3-1 (or the pseudogene TRBV3-2) and TRBJ1-2; no reliable D call. The V and J ends lost 1 base and 7 bases respectively, with 7 bases between them. CDR3 length: 12 amino acids. CDR1 is LGHDT and CDR2 is YNNKEL in the germline V gene (reference sequence). The CDR3 sequence: CASSQGKSGYTF. CDR3 nucleotide sequence: TGTGCCAGCAGCCAAGGGAAGAGTGGCTACACCTTC.

The J gene is TRBJ2-1, the V gene TRBV27; a weak D match, TRBD1 (5 bases). The V end was cut by 0 bases, the J end by 4 bases, with 7 bases between. The CDR3 covers 14 residues. Looked up from germline, CDR1 is MNHEY and CDR2 is SMNVEV (reference sequence). This CDR3 is CASSLSQGYNEQFF. The CDR3 DNA is TGTGCCAGCAGTTTATCCCAGGGATACAATGAGCAGTTCTTC.

J is TRBJ1-2 and V is TRBV3-1 (or the pseudogene TRBV3-2); D might be TRBD1 (5 bases). Germline V lookup: CDR1 LGHDT, CDR2 YNNKEL (reference sequence). The CDR3 covers 13 residues. Trimming stripped 2 bases from V and 8 bases from J, with 12 bases between. CDR3 region: CASSQLRVEGYTF. The CDR3 DNA is TGTGCCAGCAGCCAACTCAGGGTTGAGGGCTACACCTTC.

The rearrangement uses TRBV19 and TRBJ1-2; D may be TRBD1 (5 bases). Per the germline V gene, CDR1 is LNHDA and CDR2 is SQIVND (reference sequence). This CDR3 spans 13 amino acids. The germline V and J ends were trimmed by 11 bases and 1 base, with 14 bases remaining between them. As DNA, the CDR3 is TGTGCCTCCCGACAGTCACTTAACTATGGCTACACCTTC. Its protein is CASRQSLNYGYTF.

This clone was seen a single time. The chain carries TRBV2 and TRBJ2-7; tentatively, D is TRBD2 (5 bases). This CDR3 has 13 residues. Germline loops: CDR1 SNHLY, CDR2 FYNNEI. V shed 1 base and J shed 7 bases, with 11 bases lying between them. In DNA, the CDR3 is TGTGCCAGCAGTGAAGGGAGGCCGGGAGAGCAGTACTTC. This gives the protein CASSEGRPGEQYF. The full variable domain, completed using reference TRBV2 and TRBJ2-7, is EPEVTQTPSHQVTQMGQEVILRCVPISNHLYFYWYRQILGQKVEFLVSFYNNEISEKSEIFDDQFSVERPDGSNFTLKIRSTKLEDSAMYFCASSEGRPGEQYFGPGTRLTVT.

V and J are TRBV11-2 and TRBJ2-7; 9 bases map to TRBD2. Germline V gene data show CDR1 as SGHAT and CDR2 as FQNNGV. Trimming took 11 bases from V and 2 from J; bases not matched to a gene: 7. The CDR3 loop spans 13 amino acids. The CDR3 loop is CARGGGGTYEQYF. The CDR3, as DNA: TGTGCCCGCGGGGGGGGAGGGACCTACGAGCAGTACTTC. Using reference TRBV11-2 and TRBJ2-7 for the parts outside the CDR3, the full variable domain is EAGVAQSPRYKIIEKRQSVAFWCNPISGHATLYWYQQILGQGPKLLIQFQNNGVVDDSQLPKDRFSAERLKGVDSTLKIQPAKLEDSAVYLCARGGGGTYEQYFGPGTRLTVT.

The genes are TRBV7-6 and TRBJ2-2; 8 positions match TRBD2. The V gene's germline CDR1 is SGHVS and CDR2 FNYEAQ. There are 16 residues in the CDR3. V gave up 2 bases and J gave up 2 bases; unmatched junction bases: 4. The DNA of the CDR3 is TGTGCCAGCAGCTTACTTGGACTAGCTAACACCGGGGAGCTGTTTTTT. Translating gives CASSLLGLANTGELFF. The full variable domain, in which reference TRBV7-6 and TRBJ2-2 provide the parts outside the CDR3, is GAGVSQSPRYKVTKRGQDVALRCDPISGHVSLYWYRQALGQGPEFLTYFNYEAQQDKSGLPNDRFSAERPEGSISTLTIQRTEQRDSAMYRCASSLLGLANTGELFFGEGSRLTVL.

The J gene is TRBJ2-4, the V gene TRBV13; 12 bases fit TRBD2. Germline V gene sequence: CDR1 PRHDT, CDR2 FYEKMQ (reference sequence). Trimming took 5 bases from V and 2 from J; bases not matched to a gene: 10. The CDR3 consists of 18 residues. In nucleotides, the CDR3 is TGTGCCAGCAGCGCAGAGCTAGCGGGAGGGGTAACCAAAAACATTCAGTACTTC. Its translation: CASSAELAGGVTKNIQYF.

The rearrangement uses TRBV19 and TRBJ2-5; D possibly corresponds to TRBD1 (6 bases). Trimming left V 9 bases short and J 5 bases short, with 19 bases between. CDR3 length equals 14 residues. Per germline, CDR1 LNHDA and CDR2 SQIVND (reference sequence). This CDR3 is CASSTGNPWETQYF. As DNA, the CDR3 is TGTGCCAGCTCGACAGGTAACCCCTGGGAGACCCAGTACTTC.

The gene calls are TRBV7-2 and TRBJ2-5, with 13 bases identical to TRBD2. Trimming cost V 5 bases and J 5 bases; bases outside gene matches: 8. The CDR3 contains 16 residues. In germline, CDR1 is SGHTA, CDR2 FQGNSA. CDR3 DNA: TGTGCCAGCAGCGTGGGACTAGCGGGGTATGGGGAGACCCAGTACTTC. Protein sequence: CASSVGLAGYGETQYF.

V gene TRBV7-9 combines with J gene TRBJ2-7, with 7 bases matching TRBD1. Trimming took 6 bases from V and 0 from J; bases not matched to a gene: 11. The CDR3 is 16 amino acids. From germline, CDR1 is SEHNR and CDR2 FQNEAQ (reference sequence). The CDR3 reads CASRRRGQMSSYEQYF. The CDR3, as DNA: TGTGCCAGCAGACGCCGGGGACAGATGAGCTCCTACGAGCAGTACTTC.

This chain links TRBV6-1 with TRBJ1-2; TRBD1 aligns across 11 bases. In germline, CDR1 is MNHNS, CDR2 SASEGT. The CDR3 is 15 residues long. The trim removed 1 base at V and 8 bases at J, leaving 6 bases unmatched. The DNA of the CDR3 is TGTGCCAGCAGTGAAGTGAGGACAGGGGGCGCAGGCTACACCTTC. Its translation: CASSEVRTGGAGYTF.

The rearrangement links TRBV6-5 to TRBJ1-3, with D perhaps TRBD1 (5 bases). Germline CDR1 and CDR2: MNHEY and SVGAGI. With 5 bases removed from V and 7 bases from J, the gap between germline ends came to 18 bases. This CDR3 has 15 residues. The CDR3 nucleotides read TGTGCCAGCAGTACGTGGGGGAGGGGTTCCAACACCATATATTTT. This sequence encodes CASSTWGRGSNTIYF.